This passage covers 15 T cell receptor beta chains from one sample sequenced in a study of regulatory T cells in long-lasting Graves disease. Time point meaning: newly diagnosed GD, antithyroid drugs for less than 3 months. Following extraction of RNA from PBMCs, that RNA was used to make the TCR library. Investigators prepared the TCR beta libraries by applying iRepertoire HTBI primers and Arm-PCR of CDR3 regions. TCRdb independently ran MiXCR on the multiplex PCR reads; one entry per CDR3 protein. The repertoire holds hundreds of thousands of distinct CDR3 sequences, under 20% seen once, with about 17% in the top ten. The same data also went into a second study, on T cells in Graves' hyperthyroidism and ophthalmopathy.

Sequences were derived from peripheral blood mononuclear cells (PBMCs), sampled at new diagnosis, from a patient treated with antithyroid drugs. The receptors stem from a woman between 25 and 40 years old with Graves disease.

The chain couples TRBV7-2 to TRBJ2-7; no clear D gene. Germline-derived CDR1 and CDR2 are SGHTA and FQGNSA. The CDR3 is 14 residues long. V gave up 5 bases and J gave up 3 bases, with 14 bases separating them. The CDR3 nucleotides read TGTGCCAGCAGCCCCCGCGCCGGAGACTACGAGCAGTACTTC. Amino acids: CASSPRAGDYEQYF.

This clonotype was counted at least ten times. The V call is TRBV18, the J call TRBJ1-1; TRBD1 might be the D (5 bases). The V and J ends lost 4 bases and 3 bases respectively, with 15 bases between them. Germline CDR1 reads KGHSH; CDR2 reads LQKENI. The length of the CDR3 is 15 residues. The CDR3 DNA reads TGTGCCAGCTCACGGAGACACACGGGGGACACTGAAGCTTTCTTT. Translated: CASSRRHTGDTEAFF.

This clonotype was picked up many times. The chain combines TRBV7-3 with TRBJ2-1, with 7 bases fitting TRBD1. CDR3 length equals 15 residues. J was trimmed by 7 bases and V by 5 bases; bases with no gene match: 11. The germline gives CDR1 SGHTA, CDR2 FQGTGA. The CDR3 bases are TGTGCCAGCAGCCCGCAAGACAGGGTTCTAAATGAGCAGTTCTTC. Amino acids: CASSPQDRVLNEQFF.

The chain links TRBV29-1 to TRBJ2-3, with TRBD2 matching 7 bases. The length of the CDR3 is 14 residues. From germline, CDR1 is SQVTM and CDR2 ANQGSEA. The V segment lost 6 bases and the J segment 4 bases; nucleotides outside the gene matches: 10. This CDR3 is CSVMGGSISDTQYF. The CDR3 nucleotides read TGCAGCGTGATGGGCGGGAGTATATCAGATACGCAGTATTTT.

The chain links TRBV6-1 to TRBJ1-2; 7 bases agree with TRBD1. The CDR3 loop spans 14 amino acids. The germline CDR1 and CDR2 sequences are MNHNS and SASEGT. V lost 6 bases to trimming and J lost 8 bases; unmatched junction nucleotides: 12. CDR3 in amino acids: CASSRQGPPGGYTF. The DNA for the CDR3 is TGTGCCAGCAGCCGACAGGGCCCCCCTGGAGGCTACACCTTC.

This chain uses TRBV28 with TRBJ1-1; the D is unclear. Trimming took off 5 bases at V and 4 bases at J, with 29 bases between the two ends. This CDR3 comprises 19 residues. The V gene's germline CDR1 is MDHEN and CDR2 SYDVKM. CDR3 protein: CASSRRKYHQVSPLTEAFF. The DNA for the CDR3 is TGTGCCAGCAGTCGACGAAAGTACCATCAGGTCTCTCCCCTCACTGAAGCTTTCTTT.

The chain uses TRBV3-1 and TRBJ1-4; weak D call: TRBD1 (5 bases). The V and J ends lost 3 bases and 4 bases respectively, with 12 bases between them. Germline-derived CDR1 and CDR2 are LGHDT and YNNKEL (reference sequence). The CDR3 length is 15 residues. DNA for the CDR3: TGTGCCAGCAGCCACACTCAGGGCGTTAATGAAAAACTGTTTTTT. This gives the protein CASSHTQGVNEKLFF.

This chain links TRBV11-2 with TRBJ2-2; a weak D match, TRBD1 (5 bases). The CDR3 is 14 residues long. The germline V and J ends were trimmed by 1 base and 7 bases, with 10 bases remaining between them. Per germline, CDR1 SGHAT and CDR2 FQNNGV. The CDR3, as DNA: TGTGCCAGCAGCTTAGTATGGGGCATCGGGGAGCTGTTTTTT. It yields the protein CASSLVWGIGELFF.

This clonotype was detected ten times or more. The V call is TRBV6-1, the J call TRBJ2-7, with 12 bases matching TRBD2. The CDR3 spans 15 residues. The ends lost 4 bases at V and 5 bases at J; junction bases unmatched: 6. Germline V lookup: CDR1 MNHNS, CDR2 SASEGT. This chain's CDR3 is CASSGRLAGADEQYF. The CDR3 coding sequence is TGTGCCAGCAGTGGCAGACTAGCGGGAGCGGACGAGCAGTACTTC.

A few counts support this clonotype. CDR3 DNA sequence: TGTGCCAGCAGTAATAGCGGTCGGAGGGGGCATGGCTACACCTTC. Translation: CASSNSGRRGHGYTF. This chain joins TRBV9 and TRBJ1-2; 7 positions agree with TRBD1. Germline trimming cut 5 bases from V and 6 bases from J; bases unmatched to any gene: 13. CDR3 length: 15 amino acids. From germline, CDR1 is SGDLS and CDR2 YYNGEE.

This clonotype was seen repeatedly, ten times or more. The chain links TRBV27 to TRBJ1-4; D remains unclear. Per the germline V gene, CDR1 is MNHEY and CDR2 is SMNVEV (reference sequence). Trimming cost V 3 bases and J 5 bases, with 7 bases left between them. This CDR3 has 13 amino acids. The CDR3 protein is CASSFIQNEKLFF. The CDR3 nucleotides are TGTGCCAGCAGTTTTATCCAAAATGAAAAACTGTTTTTT.

This clonotype was detected only a few times. CDR3 loop: CASSFPDRTAKNIQYF. CDR3 in DNA: TGTGCCAGCAGCTTTCCGGACAGGACGGCCAAAAACATTCAGTACTTC. The V call is TRBV7-9, the J call TRBJ2-4, with TRBD1 matching over 7 bases. The CDR3 spans 16 residues. Trimming cost V 3 bases and J 1 base; bases outside gene matches: 6. Germline assignment: CDR1 SEHNR and CDR2 FQNEAQ (reference sequence).

The chain joins TRBV6-2 or TRBV6-3 to TRBJ1-5; D gene ambiguous. The CDR3 is made up of 13 amino acids. CDR1 MNHEY and CDR2 SVGEGT come from the germline V gene. V was shortened by 6 bases and J by 5 bases, with 11 bases between the two germline ends. Here the CDR3 reads CASSRFPDQPQHF. CDR3 nucleotide sequence: TGTGCCAGCAGCCGTTTCCCCGATCAGCCCCAGCATTTT.

There are a few counts of this clonotype. This chain links TRBV2 with TRBJ1-1; D might be TRBD1 (5 bases). Trimming left V 4 bases short and J 10 bases short, with 19 bases between. CDR1 and CDR2 from the germline V gene are SNHLY and FYNNEI. The CDR3 runs 14 residues. CDR3 coding DNA: TGTGCCAGCAGTGTTCAGGGAGGGTGGCTGGGAGCTTTCTTT. Protein product: CASSVQGGWLGAFF.

The sample holds a few counts of this clonotype. The rearrangement uses TRBV20-1 and TRBJ2-7; 10 nucleotides align to TRBD2. CDR1 DFQATT and CDR2 SNEGSKA come from the germline V gene (reference sequence). This CDR3 region has 14 residues. V lost 0 bases to trimming and J lost 5 bases; unmatched junction nucleotides: 4. CDR3 in DNA: TGCAGTGCTAGAGATGGGACTAGCGACCACGAGCAGTACTTC. Translating it yields CSARDGTSDHEQYF.